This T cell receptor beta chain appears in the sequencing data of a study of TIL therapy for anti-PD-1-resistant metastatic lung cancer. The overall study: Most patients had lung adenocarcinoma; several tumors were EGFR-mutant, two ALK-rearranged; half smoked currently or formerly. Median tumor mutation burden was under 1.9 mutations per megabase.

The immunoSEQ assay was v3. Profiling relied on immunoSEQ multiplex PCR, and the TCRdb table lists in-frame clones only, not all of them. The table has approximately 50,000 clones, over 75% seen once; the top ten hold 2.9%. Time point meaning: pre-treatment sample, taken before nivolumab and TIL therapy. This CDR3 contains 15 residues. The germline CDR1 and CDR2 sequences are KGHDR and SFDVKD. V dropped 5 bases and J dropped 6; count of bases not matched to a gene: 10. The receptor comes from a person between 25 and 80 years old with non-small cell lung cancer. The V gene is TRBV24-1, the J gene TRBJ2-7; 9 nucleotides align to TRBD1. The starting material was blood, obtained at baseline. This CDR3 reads CATSASGTGSCEQYF. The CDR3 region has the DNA TGTGCCACCAGTGCCTCCGGGACAGGGAGCTGCGAGCAGTACTTC.